This TCR beta chain was obtained from a study of post-analysis software for immune sequencing data (dated by TCRdb to about 2015). About the investigation overall: The recorded disease courses included relapsing-remitting, secondary progressive and progressive-relapsing multiple sclerosis, and some patients had no subtype annotation. The multiple sclerosis patient repertoires were compared with roughly twelve previously published healthy control repertoires from donors aged about 6 to 28 years. A subset of samples was prepared in parallel using single-end sample barcoding, then pooled and co-amplified after Illumina adapter ligation.

Overall study results and their limits: Normalized Chao1 diversity was significantly lower in multiple sclerosis patients than controls, suggesting substantial peripheral T-cell clonal expansion. When samples were clustered directly using the F measure, samples prepared in the same batch co-clustered strongly, which prompted a batch-effect correction. Several TRBV segments, including TRBV5-6, TRBV5-1 and TRBV20-1, were significantly more frequent in patients than controls. The multiple sclerosis patient group was slightly younger than the control group.

The CDR3, cysteine through phenylalanine, is 21 amino acids long. Only the CDR3 portion is preserved as DNA: 63 bases, with reading frame beginning at the first base. Germline trimming: 1 base from V, 0 bases from J; junction bases outside gene matches: 19. In its sample, this clonotype was seen a few times. Its recognized antigen is unknown. The sample holds no much larger clone one base away, and base qualities are not on file. The library was built by means of PCR. The data were produced on an Illumina HiSeq 2500. To reduce PCR and sequencing biases, unique molecular identifiers were incorporated into the TCR beta cDNA libraries. Approximately 500,000 cDNA molecules were obtained for every 1 to 10 million input T cells, so each molecule roughly corresponded to one T cell. The patient libraries were prepared and sequenced with the same protocol used for the earlier healthy control dataset. Within a given batch, samples were prepared together, multiplexed and sequenced on the same HiSeq lane. The original methods were these. Raw barcoded reads were processed with MIGEC, discarding single-read molecular identifier groups before consensus assembly and CDR3 extraction. Clonotype tables were post-analysed with VDJtools, normalizing diversity by down-sampling all datasets to the smallest sample size. In repertoire overlap clustering, CDR3 amino acid sequences, but not nucleotide sequences, were matched to correct batch-related cross-sample contamination. TCRdb trimmed public reads at Q25 via fastp, called clones via MiXCR and kept in-frame beta chains. Every entry covers one CDR3 protein and lists the most common genes and DNA from its rows. TCRdb, not the authors, supplied the V and J calls. The sample yields 150,000 or so distinct CDR3 sequences; around 36% were counted once. Of the sample, 25% to 35% falls within the top ten clones.

Sample time point, as interpreted from the label and publication: second blood draw from one MS patient after hematopoietic stem cell transplantation. To demonstrate the VDJtools post-analysis software, the study profiled TCR beta repertoires from the peripheral blood of about a dozen young patients with multiple sclerosis. The multiple sclerosis patients were children and adolescents ranging in age from about 6 to 16 years. The origin of this receptor is a girl between 10 and 17 years old with multiple sclerosis. Donor details come from another sample of the same person, matched by shared clones. The receptor chain draws on TRBV12-3 or TRBV12-4 and TRBJ2-3, with 7 junctional bases fitting TRBD2. The specimen comprised blood, sampled after autologous hematopoietic stem cell transplantation. DNA sequence: TGTGCCAGCAGTTTAGTGGCTAGCGGCACAACCGGGTATTCTAGCACAGATACGCAGTATTTT. It translates to CASSLVASGTTGYSSTDTQYF.